The entry below describes one TCR beta chain. Antigen unknown. Alongside a J-beta primer mix, a sample-barcoded 5' primer served in a second PCR lasting roughly 7 to 11 cycles. TCRdb analysed the 5' RACE reads with MiXCR anew, one entry per CDR3 protein. The repertoire holds 1 million to 1.2 million distinct CDR3 sequences, 30% to 40% seen once, with about 12% in the top ten. Germline V lookup: CDR1 SGHRS, CDR2 YFSETQ. This CDR3 has 13 amino acids. Trimming shortened V by 7 bases and J by 3 bases, and 14 bases separated the two germline ends. The sample is drawn from a study of blood T cells in healthy people across ages. The study's findings and limits: The authors considered diversity estimates from one million T cells to be underestimates. Both higher diversity and more naive CD4+ cells marked long-lived donors when set against aged donors.

The chain is built from TRBV5-1 and TRBJ2-7; D gene ambiguous. This TCR was recovered from a man younger than 30 in good health. The sequenced material came from blood. The CDR3 protein is CASAERPLYEQYF. The CDR3 coding sequence is TGCGCCAGCGCGGAAAGACCCCTCTACGAGCAGTACTTC.